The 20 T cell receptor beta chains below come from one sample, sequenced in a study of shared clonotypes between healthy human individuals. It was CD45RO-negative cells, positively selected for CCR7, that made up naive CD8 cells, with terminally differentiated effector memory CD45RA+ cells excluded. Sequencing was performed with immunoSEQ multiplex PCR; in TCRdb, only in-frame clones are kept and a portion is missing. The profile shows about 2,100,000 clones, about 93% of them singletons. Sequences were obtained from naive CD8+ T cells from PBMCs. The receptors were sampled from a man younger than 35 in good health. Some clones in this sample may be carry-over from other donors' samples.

This CDR3 reads CASSQQRGANQPQHF. The DNA of the CDR3 is TGCGCCAGCAGCCAACAAAGAGGGGCCAATCAGCCCCAGCATTTT. The chain couples TRBV4-1 to TRBJ1-5; tentatively, D is TRBD1 (5 bases). Germline loops: CDR1 MGHRA, CDR2 YSYEKL. Deletions cut 2 bases from V and 3 bases from J, with 11 bases between. The CDR3 runs to 15 residues.

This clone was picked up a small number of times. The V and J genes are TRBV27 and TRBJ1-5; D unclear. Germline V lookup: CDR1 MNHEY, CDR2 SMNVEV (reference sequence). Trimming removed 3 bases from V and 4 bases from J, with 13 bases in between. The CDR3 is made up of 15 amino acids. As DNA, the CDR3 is TGTGCCAGCAGTTTGACGGTCGCAGGAAATCAGCCCCAGCATTTT. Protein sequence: CASSLTVAGNQPQHF.

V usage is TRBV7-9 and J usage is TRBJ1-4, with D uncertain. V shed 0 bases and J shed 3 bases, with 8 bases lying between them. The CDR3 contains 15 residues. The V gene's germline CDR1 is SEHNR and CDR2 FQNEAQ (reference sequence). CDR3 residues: CASSLAVGSNEKLFF. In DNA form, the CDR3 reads TGTGCCAGCAGCTTAGCCGTAGGGTCTAATGAAAAACTGTTTTTT.

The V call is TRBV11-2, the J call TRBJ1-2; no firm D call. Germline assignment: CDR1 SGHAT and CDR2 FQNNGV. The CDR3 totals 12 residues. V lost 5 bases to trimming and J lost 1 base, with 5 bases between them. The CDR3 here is CASSGDNYGYTF. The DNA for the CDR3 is TGTGCCAGCAGCGGGGATAACTATGGCTACACCTTC.

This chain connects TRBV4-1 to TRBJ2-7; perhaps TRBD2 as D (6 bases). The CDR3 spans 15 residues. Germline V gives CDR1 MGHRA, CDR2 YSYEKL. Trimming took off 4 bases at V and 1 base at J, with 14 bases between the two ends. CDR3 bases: TGCGCCAGCAGCCCAAGACAGACTAGTTCCTACGAGCAGTACTTC. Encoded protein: CASSPRQTSSYEQYF.

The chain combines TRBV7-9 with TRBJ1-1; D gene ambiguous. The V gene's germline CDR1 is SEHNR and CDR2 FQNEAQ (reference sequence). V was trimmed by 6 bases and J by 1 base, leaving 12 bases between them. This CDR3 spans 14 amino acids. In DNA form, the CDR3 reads TGTGCCAGCAGAGAACAGAATAAGAACACTGAAGCTTTCTTT. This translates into CASREQNKNTEAFF.

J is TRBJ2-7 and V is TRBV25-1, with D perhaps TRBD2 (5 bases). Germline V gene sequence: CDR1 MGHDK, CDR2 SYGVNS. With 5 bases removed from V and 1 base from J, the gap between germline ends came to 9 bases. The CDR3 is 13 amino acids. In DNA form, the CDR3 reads TGTGCCAGCAGTAATCGGGGATCCTACGAGCAGTACTTC. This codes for CASSNRGSYEQYF.

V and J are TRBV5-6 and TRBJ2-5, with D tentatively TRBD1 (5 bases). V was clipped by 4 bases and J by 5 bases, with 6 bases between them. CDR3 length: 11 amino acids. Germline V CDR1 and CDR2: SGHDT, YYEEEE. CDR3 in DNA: TGTGCCAGCAGCCACAGGGAGACCCAGTACTTC. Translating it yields CASSHRETQYF.

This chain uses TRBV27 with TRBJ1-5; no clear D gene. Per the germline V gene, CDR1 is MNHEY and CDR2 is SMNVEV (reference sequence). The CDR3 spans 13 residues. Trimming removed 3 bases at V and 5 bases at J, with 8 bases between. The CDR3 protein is CASSFGSHQPQHF. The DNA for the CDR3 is TGTGCCAGCAGTTTCGGGTCCCATCAGCCCCAGCATTTT.

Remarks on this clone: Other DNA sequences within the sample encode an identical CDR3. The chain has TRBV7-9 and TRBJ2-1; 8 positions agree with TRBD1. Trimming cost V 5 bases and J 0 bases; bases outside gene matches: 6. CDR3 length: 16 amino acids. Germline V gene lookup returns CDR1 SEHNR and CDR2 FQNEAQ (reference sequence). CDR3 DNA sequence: TGTGCCAGCAGCCCCCGGACAGGGAGCTCCTACAATGAGCAGTTCTTC. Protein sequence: CASSPRTGSSYNEQFF.

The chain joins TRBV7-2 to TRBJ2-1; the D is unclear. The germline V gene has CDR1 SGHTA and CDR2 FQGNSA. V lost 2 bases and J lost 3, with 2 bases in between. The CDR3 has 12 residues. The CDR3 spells CASSLIYNEQFF. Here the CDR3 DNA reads TGTGCCAGCAGCTTAATCTACAATGAGCAGTTCTTC.

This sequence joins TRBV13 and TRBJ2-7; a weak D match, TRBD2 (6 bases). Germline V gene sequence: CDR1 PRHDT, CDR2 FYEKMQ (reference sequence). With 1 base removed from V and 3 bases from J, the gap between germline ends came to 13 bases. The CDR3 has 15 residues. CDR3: CASSLAGQGGYEQYF. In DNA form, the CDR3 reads TGTGCCAGCAGCTTAGCAGGGCAGGGAGGCTACGAGCAGTACTTC.

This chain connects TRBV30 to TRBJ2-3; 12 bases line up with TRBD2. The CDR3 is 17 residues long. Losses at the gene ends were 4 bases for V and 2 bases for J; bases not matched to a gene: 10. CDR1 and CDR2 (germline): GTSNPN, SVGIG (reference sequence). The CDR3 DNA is TGTGCCTGGACCGGGACTAGCGGGCCCTGGCCCACAGATACGCAGTATTTT. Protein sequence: CAWTGTSGPWPTDTQYF.

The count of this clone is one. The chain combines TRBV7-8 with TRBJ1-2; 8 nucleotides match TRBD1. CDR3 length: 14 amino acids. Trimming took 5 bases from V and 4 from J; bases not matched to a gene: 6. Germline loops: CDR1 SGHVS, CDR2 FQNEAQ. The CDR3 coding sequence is TGTGCCAGCAGCCCCAGGGGGCTTAGCTATGGCTACACCTTC. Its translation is CASSPRGLSYGYTF.

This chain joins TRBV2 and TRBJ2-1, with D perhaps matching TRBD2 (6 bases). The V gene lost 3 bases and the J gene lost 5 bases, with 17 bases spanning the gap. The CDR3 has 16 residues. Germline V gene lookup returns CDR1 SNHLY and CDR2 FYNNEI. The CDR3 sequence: CASSDYWGDGNNEQFF. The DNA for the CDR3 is TGTGCCAGCAGTGACTATTGGGGGGATGGGAACAATGAGCAGTTCTTC.

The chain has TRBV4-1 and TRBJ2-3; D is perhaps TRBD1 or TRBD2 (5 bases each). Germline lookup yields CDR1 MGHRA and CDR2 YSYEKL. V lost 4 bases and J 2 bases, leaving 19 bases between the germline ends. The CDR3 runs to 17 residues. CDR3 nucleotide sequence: TGCGCCAGCAGCCTGAGAGGGGACGCCTATAACACAGATACGCAGTATTTT. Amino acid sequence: CASSLRGDAYNTDTQYF.

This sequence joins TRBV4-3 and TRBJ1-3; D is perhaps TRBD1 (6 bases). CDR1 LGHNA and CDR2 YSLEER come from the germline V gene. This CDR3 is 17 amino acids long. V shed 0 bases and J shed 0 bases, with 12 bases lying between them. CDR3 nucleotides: TGCGCCAGCAGCCAAGATGCCACAGGGTACTCTGGAAACACCATATATTTT. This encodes CASSQDATGYSGNTIYF.

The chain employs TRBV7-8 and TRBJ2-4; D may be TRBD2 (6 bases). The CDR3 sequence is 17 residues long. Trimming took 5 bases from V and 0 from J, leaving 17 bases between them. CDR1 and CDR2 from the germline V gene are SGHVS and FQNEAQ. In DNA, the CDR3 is TGTGCCAGCAGCACCGAGGCGGGACTTATAGCCAAAAACATTCAGTACTTC. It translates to CASSTEAGLIAKNIQYF.

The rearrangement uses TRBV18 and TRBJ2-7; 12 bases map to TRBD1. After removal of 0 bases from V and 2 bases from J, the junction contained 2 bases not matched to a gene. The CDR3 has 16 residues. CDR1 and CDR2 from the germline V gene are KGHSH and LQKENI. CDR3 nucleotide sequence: TGTGCCAGCTCACCACCGGGACAGGGGGCCACCTACGAGCAGTACTTC. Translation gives CASSPPGQGATYEQYF.

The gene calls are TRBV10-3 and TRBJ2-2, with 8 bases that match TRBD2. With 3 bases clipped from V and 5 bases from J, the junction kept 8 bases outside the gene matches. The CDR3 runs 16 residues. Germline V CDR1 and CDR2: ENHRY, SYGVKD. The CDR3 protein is CAISDGGGSSTGELFF. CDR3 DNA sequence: TGTGCCATCAGTGACGGCGGGGGGTCCAGTACCGGGGAGCTGTTTTTT.